Below are 4 T cell receptor beta chains sequenced from a single sample in a study of blood T cell repertoires in COVID-19. Repertoires were generated with immunoSEQ multiplex PCR, while TCRdb's copy carries only in-frame clones and drops some. The sample holds approximately 260,000 clones; around 90% are singletons and the top ten take around 2%. Material for sequencing was peripheral blood. The source is a man aged 50-59 years with acute or convalescent COVID-19.

The V and J genes are TRBV30 and TRBJ1-6, with 7 bases lining up with TRBD1. The CDR3 sequence is 14 residues long. Germline CDR1 GTSNPN, CDR2 SVGIG (reference sequence). J was trimmed by 9 bases and V by 3 bases; bases with no gene match: 8. This CDR3 is CAWSKTGRSSPLHF. The CDR3 DNA reads TGTGCCTGGAGCAAGACAGGGCGGAGTTCACCCCTCCACTTT. The variable domain in full, completed from reference TRBV30 and TRBJ1-6, reads SQTIHQWPATLVQPVGSPLSLECTVEGTSNPNLYWYRQAAGRGLQLLFYSVGIGQISSEVPQNLSASRPQDRQFILSSKKLLLSDSGFYLCAWSKTGRSSPLHFGNGTRLTVT.

The chain combines TRBV4-1 with TRBJ2-7; the D gene is possibly TRBD2 (6 bases). V lost 0 bases and J 1 base, leaving 13 bases between the germline ends. Germline V lookup: CDR1 MGHRA, CDR2 YSYEKL. The CDR3 spans 16 residues. In DNA form, the CDR3 reads TGCGCCAGCAGCCAAGATTGGCCGGGGGATTCCTACGAGCAGTACTTC. Translation: CASSQDWPGDSYEQYF.

The chain recombines TRBV11-2 with TRBJ1-4; TRBD1 matches at 9 bases. The germline CDR1 and CDR2 sequences are SGHAT and FQNNGV. This CDR3 contains 15 residues. Germline trimming cut 2 bases from V and 8 bases from J; bases unmatched to any gene: 6. The CDR3 DNA follows: TGTGCCAGCAGCTTATATAGGGACAGGGTGGAAAAACTGTTTTTT. Its translation: CASSLYRDRVEKLFF.

CDR3 residues: CASSEVWGDEQYF. The CDR3 DNA reads as TGTGCCAGCAGTGAGGTTTGGGGGGACGAGCAGTACTTC. This sequence joins TRBV2 and TRBJ2-7; D may be TRBD2 (6 bases). Germline V gene data show CDR1 as SNHLY and CDR2 as FYNNEI. The CDR3 consists of 13 residues. Deletions cut 3 bases from V and 5 bases from J, with 11 bases between.